This is a list of T cell receptor beta chains from one sample in a study of technical replicates of blood from several donors. Sequencing used immunoSEQ multiplex PCR; TCRdb keeps in-frame clones, though not all of them. Among about 59,000 clones listed, over 85% were seen once. The sample comprised PBMCs. These receptors were taken from a human donor in good health. Some clones in this sample may be carry-over from other donors' samples. The CDR3 runs from the conserved cysteine through the conserved F or W.

V gene	J gene	CDR3 protein
TRBV7-9	TRBJ2-3	CASSLEVRTGGADTQYF
TRBV4-1	TRBJ2-3	CASSQTLAVSTDTQYF
TRBV7-3	TRBJ2-3	CASSLGSTGTDTQYF
TRBV2	TRBJ1-2	CASSGSGGYGYTF
TRBV19	TRBJ2-7	CASSLIAGGLEQYF
TRBV15	TRBJ2-6	CATSRSAGAGANVLTF
TRBV5-1	TRBJ2-3	CASSLLDRGDTQYF
TRBV1	TRBJ2-1	CTSSQDKPGSSYNEQFF
TRBV7-9	TRBJ2-5	CASSLWQEETQYF
TRBV11-1	TRBJ2-5	CASSYGHATQETQYF
TRBV4-3	TRBJ1-2	CASSQDLGQGYGYTF